This T cell receptor beta chain was obtained from a study of cytomegalovirus exposure and HLA in healthy donors. Some clones are missing from TCRdb's copy, which holds only in-frame ones; the method was immunoSEQ multiplex PCR. The data hold fewer than 250,000 clones, with 80% to 90% observed a single time. The germline gives CDR1 SNHLY, CDR2 FYNNEI. The V segment lost 8 bases and the J segment 4 bases; nucleotides outside the gene matches: 6. The CDR3 length is 13 residues. This clonotype originated in a woman in her late teens or twenties in good health and CMV-seropositive. The chain has TRBV2 and TRBJ2-3; the match to TRBD2 covers 7 bases. The source material was PBMCs. The CDR3, as DNA: TGTGCCAGCGAAACTAGCGCCTCAGATACGCAGTATTTT. Translating it yields CASETSASDTQYF.